Each of the 7 T cell receptor beta chains below was sequenced from the same sample in a study of OX40 agonist ivuxolimab in advanced cancers. Here immunoSEQ multiplex PCR was the method, and the copy in TCRdb shows in-frame clones only, minus some. The sample lists about 67,000 clones, about 88% seen once, with 2% to 2.5% in the top ten. The specimen comprised CD4+ or CD8+ T cells sorted from blood, sampled in a trial of the OX40 agonist ivuxolimab. These receptors all come from an adult with an advanced solid tumor such as melanoma, head and neck, liver or kidney cancer.

The chain couples TRBV29-1 to TRBJ2-3; 12 bases agree with TRBD2. The J segment lost 2 bases and the V segment lost 7 bases, leaving 10 bases of the junction unmatched. The CDR3 has 16 residues. Germline CDR1 reads SQVTM; CDR2 reads ANQGSEA. CDR3 nucleotides: TGCAGCGCCGTTTTGGGACTAGCGGGTACCACAGATACGCAGTATTTT. Its protein product is CSAVLGLAGTTDTQYF.

The gene calls are TRBV6-6 and TRBJ2-7, with 7 bases matching TRBD1. The germline CDR1 and CDR2 sequences are MNHNY and SVGAGI (reference sequence). V dropped 0 bases and J dropped 3; count of bases not matched to a gene: 8. This CDR3 is built from 16 residues. CDR3 sequence reads: CASSYSPGQSNYEQYF. The CDR3 bases are TGTGCCAGCAGTTACTCCCCGGGACAGAGCAACTACGAGCAGTACTTC.

The rearrangement joins TRBV5-4 to TRBJ1-3, with 7 bases matching TRBD1. The CDR3 covers 15 residues. Germline loops: CDR1 SGHNT, CDR2 YYREEE (reference sequence). Trimming at V came to 0 bases and at J to 2 bases, leaving 2 bases not matched to a gene. The CDR3 coding sequence is TGTGCCAGCAGCTTGGACAGGGGCGCTGGAAACACCATATATTTT. Protein sequence: CASSLDRGAGNTIYF.

The chain uses TRBV6-6 and TRBJ2-7, with 9 bases that match TRBD1. The CDR3 is 15 residues long. Germline CDR1 and CDR2: MNHNY and SVGAGI (reference sequence). After removal of 0 bases from V and 3 bases from J, the junction contained 3 bases not matched to a gene. Written as DNA, the CDR3 is TGTGCCAGCAGTTACTCACCGGGACAGGGCTACGAGCAGTACTTC. Residues: CASSYSPGQGYEQYF.

V gene TRBV19 combines with J gene TRBJ1-4, with a weak D call TRBD1 (6 bases). From germline, CDR1 is LNHDA and CDR2 SQIVND (reference sequence). V was pared by 9 bases and J by 7 bases, with 21 bases between. This CDR3 contains 15 residues. CDR3 region: CASKTNRARGEKLFF. CDR3 nucleotide sequence: TGTGCCAGCAAAACCAACAGGGCAAGGGGTGAAAAACTGTTTTTT.

The CDR3 DNA reads as TGTGCCAGCAGCTTGCCAGGGTATGGAAACACCATATATTTT. Translated, it gives CASSLPGYGNTIYF. This chain links TRBV5-6 with TRBJ1-3; tentatively, D is TRBD1 (5 bases). Germline assignment: CDR1 SGHDT and CDR2 YYEEEE. The CDR3 contains 14 residues. Trimming left V 1 base short and J 3 bases short, with 8 bases between.

The chain employs TRBV7-8 and TRBJ1-1; D remains unclear. The germline CDR1 and CDR2 sequences are SGHVS and FQNEAQ. The V end lost 4 bases, the J end lost 3 bases, and 9 bases lay between the germline ends. The CDR3 loop spans 13 amino acids. CDR3 sequence (DNA): TGTGCCAGCAGCTCTTCTCTGGACACTGAAGCTTTCTTT. Protein: CASSSSLDTEAFF. Drawing the rest from reference TRBV7-8 and TRBJ1-1, the complete variable domain is GAGVSQSPRYKVAKRGQDVALRCDPISGHVSLFWYQQALGQGPEFLTYFQNEAQLDKSGLPSDRFFAERPEGSVSTLKIQRTQQEDSAVYLCASSSSLDTEAFFGQGTRLTVV.